The clone carrying this T cell receptor (beta chain) was counted at least ten times. Its antigen is unknown. The authors ran a second PCR of 7 to 11 cycles using a sample-barcoded 5' primer and a J-beta primer mix. Every cDNA molecule bore a tag from a template-switch adaptor containing 12 random nucleotides. TCRdb reanalysed the 5' RACE reads using MiXCR and keeps one entry per CDR3 protein. The sample yields about 750,000 distinct CDR3 sequences, 50% to 65% seen once. CDR1 is SGHVS and CDR2 is FQNEAQ in the germline V gene. The CDR3 has 16 amino acids. The V end was cut by 0 bases, the J end by 2 bases, with 14 bases between. The data are from a study of blood T cells in healthy people across ages. Findings and caveats of the study: Researchers deemed the diversity estimates from one million T cells underestimates.

Sequencing was performed on blood. The TCR was taken from a man older than 75 in good health. The chain recombines TRBV7-8 with TRBJ2-7, with D perhaps given as TRBD1 or TRBD2 (5 bases each). CDR3 loop: CASSLAGDASAYEQYF. The CDR3, as DNA: TGTGCCAGCAGCTTAGCGGGGGACGCGTCGGCCTACGAGCAGTACTTC.